This T cell receptor beta chain appears in the sequencing data of a study of cytomegalovirus exposure and HLA in healthy donors. With regard to this clone: Its antigen is unidentified.

Amplification used 60 Vbeta primers and 13 Jbeta primers. Some clones are missing from TCRdb's copy, which holds only in-frame ones; the method was immunoSEQ multiplex PCR. The record lists fewer than 85,000 clones, of which the ten most abundant hold about 4.5%. Study-wide results and limits: Association of 16,951 TCR beta sequences with HLA alleles was found at 0.05 false discovery rate in a later analysis. Most TCR beta V segments were productive about 87% or about 30% of the time in an earlier analysis.

In germline, CDR1 is LNHDA, CDR2 SQIVND (reference sequence). V lost 6 bases and J lost 1; bases outside the gene matches: 8. The CDR3 has 15 residues. The sequencing input was PBMCs. The chain carries TRBV19 and TRBJ1-1; 7 bases fit TRBD1. This TCR derives from a middle-aged woman in good health and CMV-seropositive. CDR3 loop: CASRTPRQGNTEAFF. CDR3 nucleotide sequence: TGTGCCAGTAGAACCCCCCGACAGGGGAACACTGAAGCTTTCTTT.